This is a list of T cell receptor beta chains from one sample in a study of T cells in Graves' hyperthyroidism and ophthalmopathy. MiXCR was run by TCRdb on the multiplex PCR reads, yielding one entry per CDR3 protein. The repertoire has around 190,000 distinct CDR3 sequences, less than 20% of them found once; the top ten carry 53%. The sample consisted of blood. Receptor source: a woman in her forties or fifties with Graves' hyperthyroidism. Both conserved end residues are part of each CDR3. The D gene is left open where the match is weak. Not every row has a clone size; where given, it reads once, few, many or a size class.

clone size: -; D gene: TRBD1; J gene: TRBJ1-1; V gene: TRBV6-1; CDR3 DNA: TGTGCCAGCAGCCTTAGGACAGGGGGATTGATTGGCACTGAAGCTTTCTTT; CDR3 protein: CASSLRTGGLIGTEAFF
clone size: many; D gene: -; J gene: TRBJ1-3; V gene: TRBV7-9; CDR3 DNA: TGTGCCAGCAGCCTAACCTCGGGAGGATCGAACACCATATATTTT; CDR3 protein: CASSLTSGGSNTIYF
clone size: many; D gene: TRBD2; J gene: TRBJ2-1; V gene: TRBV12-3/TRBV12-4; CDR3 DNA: TGTGCCAGCAGTTTACGAGCGGGAGCCTTCCTCAGCTCCTACAATGAGCAGTTCTTC; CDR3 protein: CASSLRAGAFLSSYNEQFF
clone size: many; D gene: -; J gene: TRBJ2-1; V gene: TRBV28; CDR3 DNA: TGTGGTAGCGGTAGCTCCTACAATGAGCAGTTCTTC; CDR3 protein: CGSGSSYNEQFF
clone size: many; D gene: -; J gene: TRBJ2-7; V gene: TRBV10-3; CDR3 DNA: TGTGCCATCAGTGAGTCGAATTGGGGGCCCACCTCCTACGAGCAGTACTTC; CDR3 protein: CAISESNWGPTSYEQYF
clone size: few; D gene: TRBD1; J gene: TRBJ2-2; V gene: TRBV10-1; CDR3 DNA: TGCGCCAGCAAAAAGGACAGGGGGACCGGGGAGCTGTTTTTT; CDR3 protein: CASKKDRGTGELFF
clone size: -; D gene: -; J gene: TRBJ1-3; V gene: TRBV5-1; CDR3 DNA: TGCGCCAGCAGCTTTGGCGCCGGAAACTCTGGAAACACCATATATTTT; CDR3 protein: CASSFGAGNSGNTIYF
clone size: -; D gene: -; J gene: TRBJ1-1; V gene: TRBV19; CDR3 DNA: TGTGCCAGTAGTATAAACCCAATGAACACTGAAGCTTTCTTT; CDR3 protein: CASSINPMNTEAFF
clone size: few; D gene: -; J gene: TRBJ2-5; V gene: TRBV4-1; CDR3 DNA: TGCGCCAGCAGTCTGTTAACAACAGAGACCCAGTACTTC; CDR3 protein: CASSLLTTETQYF
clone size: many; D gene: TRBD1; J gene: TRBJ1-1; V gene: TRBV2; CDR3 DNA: TGTGCCAGCAGCCCGGGACAGGTTAAGGCTGAAGCTTTCTTT; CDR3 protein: CASSPGQVKAEAFF
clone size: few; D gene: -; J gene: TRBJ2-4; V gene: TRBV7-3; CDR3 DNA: TGTGCCAGCAGCCAAGGAGGGAGTTCCAAAAACATTCAGTACTTC; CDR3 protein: CASSQGGSSKNIQYF
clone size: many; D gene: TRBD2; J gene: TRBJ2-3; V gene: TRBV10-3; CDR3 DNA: TGTGCCATCAGTGAGCGTGGACTAGCGGGAGGCCTCGGGGGCACAGATACGCAGTATTTT; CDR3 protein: CAISERGLAGGLGGTDTQYF
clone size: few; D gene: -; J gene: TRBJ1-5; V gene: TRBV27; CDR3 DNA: TGTGCCAGCAGTTTCGGGACGGGGGCGCCCCAGCATTTT; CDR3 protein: CASSFGTGAPQHF
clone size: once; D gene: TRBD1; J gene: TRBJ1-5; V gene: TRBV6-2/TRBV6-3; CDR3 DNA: TGTGCCAGCAGTCCTCGGGACAGTTTTATCAATCAGCCCCAGCATTTT; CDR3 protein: CASSPRDSFINQPQHF
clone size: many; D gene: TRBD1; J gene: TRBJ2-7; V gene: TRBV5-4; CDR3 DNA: TGTGCCAGCAGCAGGGACAGGGGGCCCTACGAGCAGTACTTC; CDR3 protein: CASSRDRGPYEQYF
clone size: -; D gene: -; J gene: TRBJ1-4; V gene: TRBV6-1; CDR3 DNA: TGTGCCAGCAGTGAAGCATGGAAAACTCTGTTTTTT; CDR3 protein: CASSEAWKTLFF
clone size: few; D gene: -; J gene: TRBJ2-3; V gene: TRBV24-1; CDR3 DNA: TGTGCCACCAGTGACCTTGGACGTCCAGGGACAGATACGCAGTATTTT; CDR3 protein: CATSDLGRPGTDTQYF
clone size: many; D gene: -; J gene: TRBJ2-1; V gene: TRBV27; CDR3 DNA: TGTGCCAGCAAGATTCTAGCTGGCTACAATGAGCAGTTCTTC; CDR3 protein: CASKILAGYNEQFF
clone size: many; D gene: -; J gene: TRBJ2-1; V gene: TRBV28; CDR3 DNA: TGTGCCAGCGTAGTTACGGGGGAGCCCCGCTATGAGCAGTTCTTC; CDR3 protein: CASVVTGEPRYEQFF
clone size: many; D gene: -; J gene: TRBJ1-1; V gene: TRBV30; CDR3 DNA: TGTGCCTGGAGTGTATACGCGTTCTCGAACACTGAAGCTTTCTTT; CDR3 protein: CAWSVYAFSNTEAFF
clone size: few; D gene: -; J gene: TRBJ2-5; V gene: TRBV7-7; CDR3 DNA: TGTGCTAGCAGCTCCGGGACATCCCCCCTGGGGACCCAGTACTTC; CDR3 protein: CASSSGTSPLGTQYF
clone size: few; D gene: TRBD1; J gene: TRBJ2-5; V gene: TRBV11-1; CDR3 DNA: TGTGCCAGCAGCCCTGGTGCGGGACAGGGGAGTTGGGAGACCCAGTACTTC; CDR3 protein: CASSPGAGQGSWETQYF
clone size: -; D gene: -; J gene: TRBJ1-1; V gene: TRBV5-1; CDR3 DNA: TGCGCCAGCAGCTTGAGGGGCCACACTGAAGCTTTCTTT; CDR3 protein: CASSLRGHTEAFF
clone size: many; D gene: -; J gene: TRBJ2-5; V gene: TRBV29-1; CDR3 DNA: TGCAGCGTTGGAGCTACCCAAGAGACCCAGTACTTC; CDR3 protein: CSVGATQETQYF
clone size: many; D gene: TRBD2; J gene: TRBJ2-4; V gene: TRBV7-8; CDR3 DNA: TGTGCCAGCAGCCCTGGGGTAGCGGGAGCCCCCAGAAACATTCAGTACTTC; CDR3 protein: CASSPGVAGAPRNIQYF
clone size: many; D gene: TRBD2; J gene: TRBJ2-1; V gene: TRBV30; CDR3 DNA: TGTGCCTGGAGGGGACTAGCGGGAGGCAATGAGCAGTTCTTC; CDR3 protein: CAWRGLAGGNEQFF
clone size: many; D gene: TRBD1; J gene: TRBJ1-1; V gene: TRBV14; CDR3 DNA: TGTGCCAGCAGCCAAGACCAGGGGGCTCGCACTGAAGCTTTCTTT; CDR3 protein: CASSQDQGARTEAFF
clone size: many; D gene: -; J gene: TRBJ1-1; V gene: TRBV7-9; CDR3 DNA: TGTGCCAGCAGCCCAGACCTTGCGGGGTCCAGTGGGACTGAAGCTTTCTTT; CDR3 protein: CASSPDLAGSSGTEAFF
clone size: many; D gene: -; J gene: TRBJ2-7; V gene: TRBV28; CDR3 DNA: TGTGCCAGCAGTTTAGAGGGGGGGGACTCCTACGAGCAGTACTTC; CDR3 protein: CASSLEGGDSYEQYF
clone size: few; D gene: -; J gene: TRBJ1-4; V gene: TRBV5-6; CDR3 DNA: TGTGCCAGCAGCTTGCGCGGAAATAATGAAAAACTGTTTTTT; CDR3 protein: CASSLRGNNEKLFF
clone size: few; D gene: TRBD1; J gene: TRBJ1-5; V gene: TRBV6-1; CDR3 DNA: TGTGCCAGCAGTCGACAGGGTATAAACAATCAGCCCCAGCATTTT; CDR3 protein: CASSRQGINNQPQHF
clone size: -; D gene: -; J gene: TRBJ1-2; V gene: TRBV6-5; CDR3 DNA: TGTGCCAGCAGTTACTCGATAGAGGGCTATGGCTACACCTTC; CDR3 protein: CASSYSIEGYGYTF
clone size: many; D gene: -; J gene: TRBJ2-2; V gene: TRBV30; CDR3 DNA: TGTGCCTGGAGTGCGGGCGCCGGGGAGCTGTTTTTT; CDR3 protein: CAWSAGAGELFF
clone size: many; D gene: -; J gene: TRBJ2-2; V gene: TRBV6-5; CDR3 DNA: TGTGCCAGCAGTTACTCGAAGAGGGCCACCGGGGAGCTGTTTTTT; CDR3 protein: CASSYSKRATGELFF
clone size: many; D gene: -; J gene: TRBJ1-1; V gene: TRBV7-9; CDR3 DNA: TGTGCCAGCAGCCTTCAGGGAGGGAACACTGAAGCTTTCTTT; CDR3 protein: CASSLQGGNTEAFF
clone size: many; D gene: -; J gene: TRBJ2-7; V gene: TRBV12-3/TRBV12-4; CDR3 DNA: TGTGCCAGCAGTTTATTACAGGTTGGCGAGCAGTACTTC; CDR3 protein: CASSLLQVGEQYF
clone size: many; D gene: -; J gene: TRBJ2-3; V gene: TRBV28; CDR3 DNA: TGTGCCAGCAGTTTGGTTCAGGGTGAGGCAGATACGCAGTATTTT; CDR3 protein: CASSLVQGEADTQYF
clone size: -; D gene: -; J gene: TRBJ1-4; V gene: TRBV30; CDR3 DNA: TGTGCCTGGAGTGTTACGGGAAGGGCTAATGAAAAACTGTTTTTT; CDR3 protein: CAWSVTGRANEKLFF
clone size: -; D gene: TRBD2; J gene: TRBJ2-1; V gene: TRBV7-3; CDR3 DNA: TGTGCCAGCAGCTTAACGGGGACTACCTACAATGAGCAGTTCTTC; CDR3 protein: CASSLTGTTYNEQFF
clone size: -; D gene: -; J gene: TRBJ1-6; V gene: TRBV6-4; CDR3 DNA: TGTGCCAGCAGTGAACGACCCGGGACGAATAATTCACCCCTCCACTTT; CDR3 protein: CASSERPGTNNSPLHF
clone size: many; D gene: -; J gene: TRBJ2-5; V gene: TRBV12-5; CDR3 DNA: TGTGCTAGTGGTTTGCCCCGTGGCAGGAGTGAGACCCAGTACTTC; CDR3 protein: CASGLPRGRSETQYF
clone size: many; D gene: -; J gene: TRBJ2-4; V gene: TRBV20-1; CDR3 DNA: TGCAGTGCTATTTCGCAGGGGCTTGGCAAAAACATTCAGTACTTC; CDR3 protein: CSAISQGLGKNIQYF